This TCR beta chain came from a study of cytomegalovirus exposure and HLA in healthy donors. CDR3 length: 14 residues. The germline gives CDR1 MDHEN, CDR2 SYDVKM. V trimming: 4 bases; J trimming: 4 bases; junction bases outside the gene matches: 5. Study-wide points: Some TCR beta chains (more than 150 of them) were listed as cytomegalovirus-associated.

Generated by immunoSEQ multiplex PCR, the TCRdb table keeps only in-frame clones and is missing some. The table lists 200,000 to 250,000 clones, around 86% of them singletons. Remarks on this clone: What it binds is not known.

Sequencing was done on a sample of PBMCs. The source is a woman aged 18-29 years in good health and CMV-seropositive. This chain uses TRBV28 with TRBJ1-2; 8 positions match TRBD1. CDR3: CASSSTGVGYGYTF. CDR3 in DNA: TGTGCCAGCAGTTCGACAGGGGTTGGCTATGGCTACACCTTC.